This T cell receptor gamma chain was identified in a study of gamma delta lymphoproliferative disorders and STAT genes. The wider study: Gamma-chain libraries were built from at least 50 ng of genomic DNA with the LymphoTrack Dx TCRG Assay.

This clone is classed as medium-sized. V was clipped by 8 bases and J by 4 bases; unmatched bases: 12. This CDR3 region has 14 residues. TCRdb redid clone calling on the multiplex PCR reads using CATT. The sample has approximately 1,900 gamma-chain clones; 6% to 8% are singletons. PBMCs from patients and controls supplied the genomic DNA for sequencing. All patient samples were collected while patients were off therapy or before therapy. The TCR sequence derives from a human donor with gamma-delta T-cell large granular lymphocyte leukemia. The rearrangement links TRGV10 to TRGJ1 or TRGJ2. Since TCRdb gives no J gene, matching the DNA to germline was used here to assign it. TRGV10 is marked as an open reading frame, function uncertain. Sequenced: blood. CDR3 sequence reads: CAAWDPKRYYKKLF. In nucleotides, the CDR3 is TGTGCTGCGTGGGATCCGAAGCGATATTATAAGAAACTCTTT.